One and the same sample provided the 13 T cell receptor beta chains below, sequenced in a study of blood T cell repertoires in COVID-19. The method was immunoSEQ multiplex PCR; TCRdb's version includes in-frame clones alone and lacks a portion of them. Among 300,000 to 350,000 clones listed, around 89% were seen once. Sequences were obtained from peripheral blood. Receptors originate from a woman aged 30 to 39 with COVID-19, enrolled during active disease.

V and J are TRBV29-1 and TRBJ1-1; D gene uncertain. CDR1 is SQVTM and CDR2 is ANQGSEA in the germline V gene. CDR3 length equals 13 residues. The V end was cut by 2 bases, the J end by 5 bases, with 12 bases between. In DNA form, the CDR3 reads TGCAGCGTTGAAATCGGCCGAGGTACTGAAGCTTTCTTT. Residues: CSVEIGRGTEAFF.

This clone was counted between two and nine times. The chain uses TRBV5-4 and TRBJ1-2; 7 bases line up with TRBD1. Germline values: CDR1 SGHNT, CDR2 YYREEE (reference sequence). Losses at the gene ends were 3 bases for V and 0 bases for J; bases not matched to a gene: 2. This CDR3 is 14 amino acids long. This CDR3 is CASSSGQSNYGYTF. The CDR3 DNA is TGTGCCAGCAGCTCGGGACAGTCTAACTATGGCTACACCTTC. Filled out from reference TRBV5-4 and TRBJ1-2, the complete variable domain reads ETGVTQSPTHLIKTRGQQVTLRCSSQSGHNTVSWYQQALGQGPQFIFQYYREEENGRGNFPPRFSGLQFPNYSSELNVNALELDDSALYLCASSSGQSNYGYTFGSGTRLTVV.

V usage is TRBV16 and J usage is TRBJ2-6, with D uncertain. There are 16 residues in the CDR3. V lost 2 bases, J lost 2 bases, and 10 bases lay in between. CDR1 is KGHSY and CDR2 is FQNENV in the germline V gene. The CDR3 sequence: CASSQVTVAGANVLTF. CDR3 sequence (DNA): TGTGCCAGCAGCCAAGTTACAGTAGCTGGGGCCAACGTCCTGACTTTC.

The genes are TRBV6-5 and TRBJ2-1; 8 nucleotides match TRBD1. In germline, CDR1 is MNHEY, CDR2 SVGAGI. The CDR3 contains 15 residues. V shed 0 bases, J shed 9 bases, and the junction held 7 bases outside the gene matches. The CDR3 here is CASSYSKTGGTEQFF. DNA of the CDR3: TGTGCCAGCAGTTACTCGAAAACAGGGGGAACTGAGCAGTTCTTC.

The chain joins TRBV6-5 to TRBJ1-5, with D possibly being TRBD1 (5 bases). Looked up from germline, CDR1 is MNHEY and CDR2 is SVGAGI. The CDR3 runs 14 residues. The CDR3 DNA reads as TGTGTCCCGACACGTCGCGTAGGGGATCAGCCCCAGCATTTT. Its translation is CVPTRRVGDQPQHF.

The rearrangement joins TRBV28 to TRBJ1-1; no reliable D call. Per germline, CDR1 MDHEN and CDR2 SYDVKM. V lost 3 bases and J lost 2, with 13 bases in between. The CDR3 runs to 15 residues. CDR3 sequence: CASSFLSGANTEAFF. CDR3 nucleotides: TGTGCCAGCAGTTTTTTGTCGGGAGCAAACACTGAAGCTTTCTTT.

The chain is built from TRBV3-1 (or the pseudogene TRBV3-2) and TRBJ1-1; D is unresolved. In germline, CDR1 is LGHDT, CDR2 YNNKEL (reference sequence). This CDR3 is 16 amino acids long. The V gene lost 0 bases and the J gene lost 0 bases, with 11 bases spanning the gap. In DNA form, the CDR3 reads TGTGCCAGCAGCCAAGATTTAAACAAGATGAACACTGAAGCTTTCTTT. Translation: CASSQDLNKMNTEAFF.

In nucleotides, the CDR3 is TGTGCCAGCAGACAGACAGGGATCAATCAGCCCCAGCATTTT. This translates into CASRQTGINQPQHF. The chain links TRBV6-5 to TRBJ1-5; 7 bases are a match to TRBD1. The germline gives CDR1 MNHEY, CDR2 SVGAGI. This CDR3 spans 14 amino acids. Trimming at V came to 6 bases and at J to 3 bases, leaving 5 bases not matched to a gene.

The chain has TRBV4-1 and TRBJ1-2, with 7 bases matching TRBD1. The CDR3 loop spans 14 amino acids. Germline V gives CDR1 MGHRA, CDR2 YSYEKL. J lost 4 bases, V lost 1 base, and 3 bases had no gene match. Written as DNA, the CDR3 is TGCGCCAGCAGCCAAGGACAGGGAACCTATGGCTACACCTTC. It encodes CASSQGQGTYGYTF.

This rearrangement joins TRBV5-1 to TRBJ1-1, with a tentative D call TRBD1 (6 bases). V shed 0 bases and J shed 1 base, with 7 bases lying between them. The V gene's germline CDR1 is SGHRS and CDR2 YFSETQ. CDR3 size: 14 residues. CDR3 in DNA: TGCGCCAGCAGCTTGGCCAGGGGGAACACTGAAGCTTTCTTT. Protein sequence: CASSLARGNTEAFF.

The J gene is TRBJ2-5, the V gene TRBV7-6, with TRBD1 matching 10 bases. CDR1 and CDR2 from the germline V gene are SGHVS and FNYEAQ. This CDR3 comprises 17 residues. The V gene end was trimmed by 5 bases and the J gene end by 0 bases; junction bases not matched to a gene: 9. CDR3 nucleotides: TGTGCCAGCAGCCCAAGGGACAGGGGAACGTACCAAGAGACCCAGTACTTC. Translating it yields CASSPRDRGTYQETQYF.

This chain uses TRBV7-2 with TRBJ1-5, with D unclear. The germline V and J ends were trimmed by 5 bases and 5 bases, with 16 bases remaining between them. The CDR3 is made up of 15 amino acids. CDR1 and CDR2 (germline): SGHTA, FQGNSA. For the CDR3, the DNA is TGTGCCAGCAGCGGAGTTGTCACCACTGATCAGCCCCAGCATTTT. Its translation: CASSGVVTTDQPQHF. The full variable domain, completed using reference TRBV7-2 and TRBJ1-5, is GAGVSQSPSNKVTEKGKDVELRCDPISGHTALYWYRQSLGQGLEFLIYFQGNSAPDKSGLPSDRFSAERTGGSVSTLTIQRTQQEDSAVYLCASSGVVTTDQPQHFGDGTRLSIL.

The chain has TRBV28 and TRBJ1-6, with 7 positions matching TRBD1. Germline V gene data show CDR1 as MDHEN and CDR2 as SYDVKM. Trimming at V came to 6 bases and at J to 6 bases, leaving 5 bases not matched to a gene. The CDR3 totals 14 residues. Here the CDR3 reads CASSSGTVNSPLHF. The CDR3 coding sequence is TGTGCCAGCAGCTCCGGGACAGTTAATTCACCCCTCCACTTT.